A selection of T cell receptor gamma chains follows, all from one sample in a study of Vδ1+ human thymocytes. TCRdb reanalysed the multiplex PCR reads via CATT. The table records 20,000 to 25,000 gamma-chain clones, approximately 13% of them present only once. Sequenced sample: Vdelta1+ gamma-delta thymocytes from the thymus. Receptors were obtained from a child less than two years old who had congenital heart surgery. Each CDR3 is given with its conserved first and last residue. Size values are once, few and many counts, or a class for expanded clones, and some rows have none.

size: medium-sized; V: TRGV9; J: TRGJ1/TRGJ2; CDR3: CALWGYYKKLF; DNA: TGTGCCTTGTGGGGATATTATAAGAAACTCTTT
size: few; V: TRGV8; J: TRGJ1/TRGJ2; CDR3: CATWDILEGYYKKLF; DNA: TGTGCCACCTGGGATATTCTGGAGGGTTATTATAAGAAACTCTTT
size: once; V: TRGV8; J: TRGJ1/TRGJ2; CDR3: CATWWKRPESDYYKKLF; DNA: TGTGCCACCTGGTGGAAAAGGCCTGAGAGTGATTATTATAAGAAACTCTTT
size: few; V: TRGV4; J: TRGJ1/TRGJ2; CDR3: CASGTPYELF; DNA: TGTGCCTCCGGCACCCCTTATGAGCTCTTT
size: -; V: TRGV4; J: TRGJ1/TRGJ2; CDR3: CATWNGPGNYYKKLF; DNA: TGTGCCACCTGGAATGGTCCCGGGAATTATTATAAGAAACTCTTT
size: -; V: TRGV4; J: TRGJP2; CDR3: CATWDQKGFSDWIKTF; DNA: TGTGCCACCTGGGATCAAAAGGGATTTAGTGATTGGATCAAGACGTTT
size: few; V: TRGV9; J: TRGJ1/TRGJ2; CDR3: CALWEVHDYYKKLF; DNA: TGTGCCTTGTGGGAGGTGCACGATTATTATAAGAAACTCTTT
size: few; V: TRGV8; J: TRGJ1/TRGJ2; CDR3: CATWDRPPYYKKLF; DNA: TGTGCCACCTGGGATCGACCCCCTTATTATAAGAAACTCTTT
size: -; V: TRGV4; J: TRGJ1/TRGJ2; CDR3: CATWNLSGDYKKLF; DNA: TGTGCCACCTGGAATTTGAGTGGGGATTATAAGAAACTCTTT
size: few; V: TRGV5; J: TRGJ1/TRGJ2; CDR3: CATWDQRPPNYYKKLF; DNA: TGTGCCACCTGGGACCAAAGGCCCCCGAATTATTATAAGAAACTCTTT
size: few; V: TRGV9; J: TRGJ1/TRGJ2; CDR3: CALWEGYYYKKLF; DNA: TGTGCCTTGTGGGAAGGATATTATTATAAGAAACTCTTT
size: -; V: TRGV5; J: TRGJ1/TRGJ2; CDR3: CATWYEATASNYYKKLF; DNA: TGTGCCACCTGGTATGAGGCTACGGCTTCGAATTATTATAAGAAACTCTTT
size: few; V: TRGV9; J: TRGJ1/TRGJ2; CDR3: CALWEGIYYKKLF; DNA: TGTGCCTTGTGGGAGGGGATTTATTATAAGAAACTCTTT
size: -; V: TRGV4; J: TRGJP2; CDR3: CATWDGWRWPDSDWIKTF; DNA: TGTGCCACCTGGGATGGGTGGAGGTGGCCGGATAGTGATTGGATCAAGACGTTT
size: -; V: TRGV5; J: TRGJ1/TRGJ2; CDR3: CATWDTEEPSEFYYKKLF; DNA: TGTGCCACCTGGGACACGGAGGAGCCGAGCGAATTTTATTATAAGAAACTCTTT
size: few; V: TRGV8; J: TRGJ1/TRGJ2; CDR3: CATWDSLHHKKLF; DNA: TGTGCCACCTGGGATTCCCTTCACCATAAGAAACTCTTT
size: few; V: TRGV4; J: TRGJP2; CDR3: CATVDSDWIKTF; DNA: TGTGCCACCGTCGATAGTGATTGGATCAAGACGTTT
size: -; V: TRGV2; J: TRGJP2; CDR3: CATWDALYSSDWIKTF; DNA: TGTGCCACCTGGGATGCCCTATATAGTAGTGATTGGATCAAGACGTTT
size: -; V: TRGV4; J: TRGJ1/TRGJ2; CDR3: CAIWKEDDYKKLF; DNA: TGTGCCATCTGGAAGGAAGACGATTATAAGAAACTCTTT
size: few; V: TRGV5; J: TRGJ1/TRGJ2; CDR3: CATWDSKNFQNYYKKLF; DNA: TGTGCCACCTGGGACAGCAAAAATTTTCAGAATTATTATAAGAAACTCTTT
size: -; V: TRGV2; J: TRGJ1/TRGJ2; CDR3: CATWDGLKSYKKLF; DNA: TGTGCCACCTGGGACGGATTAAAGAGTTATAAGAAACTCTTT
size: -; V: TRGV2; J: TRGJ1/TRGJ2; CDR3: CATWDEPKKLF; DNA: TGTGCCACCTGGGATGAGCCAAAGAAACTCTTT
size: few; V: TRGV9; J: TRGJP; CDR3: CALWEVKKELGKKIKVF; DNA: TGTGCCTTGTGGGAGGTTAAGAAGGAGTTGGGCAAAAAAATCAAGGTATTT
size: -; V: TRGV8; J: TRGJP1; CDR3: CATWDRSGWFKIF; DNA: TGTGCCACCTGGGATAGGTCTGGTTGGTTCAAGATATTT
size: -; V: TRGV5; J: TRGJ1/TRGJ2; CDR3: CATWDSRKDYYKKLF; DNA: TGTGCCACCTGGGACTCGCGCAAGGATTATTATAAGAAACTCTTT
size: few; V: TRGV2; J: TRGJ1/TRGJ2; CDR3: CATWDGLCLKKLF; DNA: TGTGCCACCTGGGACGGGCTCTGTCTCAAGAAACTCTTT
size: few; V: TRGV4; J: TRGJ1/TRGJ2; CDR3: CATWDGPHYKKLF; DNA: TGTGCCACCTGGGATGGGCCCCATTATAAGAAACTCTTT
size: few; V: TRGV9; J: TRGJ1/TRGJ2; CDR3: CALWEVRVGHGKLF; DNA: TGTGCCTTGTGGGAGGTGCGAGTTGGCCATGGGAAACTCTTT
size: -; V: TRGV8; J: TRGJ1/TRGJ2; CDR3: CATWDTSYYKKLF; DNA: TGTGCCACCTGGGATACTAGTTATTATAAGAAACTCTTT
size: -; V: TRGV5; J: TRGJP1; CDR3: CATWDRQPLGGWFKIF; DNA: TGTGCCACCTGGGACAGGCAACCCCTGGGTGGTTGGTTCAAGATATTT
size: few; V: TRGV2; J: TRGJ1/TRGJ2; CDR3: CATWDGPLNYYKKLF; DNA: TGTGCCACCTGGGACGGGCCCCTGAATTATTATAAGAAACTCTTT
size: medium-sized; V: TRGV9; J: TRGJ1/TRGJ2; CDR3: CALWEVKKKLF; DNA: TGTGCCTTGTGGGAGGTGAAAAAGAAACTCTTT
size: few; V: TRGV9; J: TRGJ1/TRGJ2; CDR3: CALWEASNYYKKLF; DNA: TGTGCCTTGTGGGAGGCTTCGAATTATTATAAGAAACTCTTT
size: -; V: TRGV5; J: TRGJ1/TRGJ2; CDR3: CATWDRLPNYYKKLF; DNA: TGTGCCACCTGGGACAGGCTTCCGAATTATTATAAGAAACTCTTT
size: -; V: TRGV2; J: TRGJ1/TRGJ2; CDR3: CATWDGFSYYKKLF; DNA: TGTGCCACCTGGGACGGATTCTCTTATTATAAGAAACTCTTT
size: -; V: TRGV8; J: TRGJ1/TRGJ2; CDR3: CATWDPDKKLF; DNA: TGTGCCACCTGGGATCCAGATAAGAAACTCTTT
size: few; V: TRGV9; J: TRGJP1; CDR3: CALWDYRGAGWFKIF; DNA: TGTGCCTTGTGGGACTACAGGGGCGCTGGTTGGTTCAAGATATTT
size: -; V: TRGV5; J: TRGJP2; CDR3: CATWEYRDWIKTF; DNA: TGTGCCACCTGGGAATATCGTGATTGGATCAAGACGTTT
size: -; V: TRGV4; J: TRGJ1/TRGJ2; CDR3: CATWDGLLGKLF; DNA: TGTGCCACCTGGGATGGGCTTTTGGGGAAACTCTTT
size: few; V: TRGV5; J: TRGJ1/TRGJ2; CDR3: CATWDPSSNYYKKLF; DNA: TGTGCCACCTGGGACCCGAGTTCGAATTATTATAAGAAACTCTTT
size: few; V: TRGV8; J: TRGJ1/TRGJ2; CDR3: CATWARDYKKLF; DNA: TGTGCCACCTGGGCCCGGGATTATAAGAAACTCTTT